Below are 26 T cell receptor beta chains sequenced from a single sample in a study of blood T cell repertoires in COVID-19. Sequenced by immunoSEQ multiplex PCR; TCRdb stores in-frame clones only, minus some. Among fewer than 200,000 clones listed, 81% were seen once. The sample comprised PBMCs or T cells enriched from blood (not recorded which). These receptor sequences come from a woman aged 40 to 50 with acute COVID-19.

CDR3 DNA sequence: TGCGCCACCCTCCGGGGTAGCGGCTACAATGAGCAGTTCTTC. It codes for CATLRGSGYNEQFF. The V call is TRBV10-2, the J call TRBJ2-1, with a weak D call TRBD2 (6 bases). Germline CDR1 WSHSY, CDR2 SAAADI. The CDR3 is 14 residues long. The germline V and J ends were trimmed by 10 bases and 3 bases, with 16 bases remaining between them.

CDR3 sequence reads: CASSPGQGGNTEAFF. The DNA for the CDR3 is TGTGCCAGCTCACCGGGACAGGGGGGGAACACTGAAGCTTTCTTT. The gene calls are TRBV18 and TRBJ1-1, with 11 bases aligning to TRBD1. The germline CDR1 and CDR2 sequences are KGHSH and LQKENI. J was trimmed by 1 base and V by 3 bases; bases with no gene match: 1. The CDR3 sequence is 15 residues long.

This rearrangement joins TRBV5-1 to TRBJ2-3, with D maybe TRBD1 (5 bases). Germline loops: CDR1 SGHRS, CDR2 YFSETQ. This CDR3 has 14 residues. V was shortened by 0 bases and J by 3 bases, with 8 bases between the two germline ends. The CDR3: CASSLAPGTDTQYF. The CDR3 region has the DNA TGCGCCAGCAGCTTGGCCCCAGGGACAGATACGCAGTATTTT.

J is TRBJ2-5 and V is TRBV2; 14 nucleotides align to TRBD2. Germline V gene lookup returns CDR1 SNHLY and CDR2 FYNNEI. The V segment lost 5 bases and the J segment 5 bases; nucleotides outside the gene matches: 7. CDR3 length: 16 amino acids. The CDR3 region has the DNA TGTGCCAGCAGTCTAGGACTAGCGGGAGGAAAGGAGACCCAGTACTTC. Translating it yields CASSLGLAGGKETQYF.

The rearrangement uses TRBV10-3 and TRBJ1-1; possible D gene TRBD1, 6 bases. Germline-derived CDR1 and CDR2 are ENHRY and SYGVKD. V gave up 3 bases and J gave up 8 bases, with 22 bases separating them. The CDR3 length is 16 residues. In DNA form, the CDR3 reads TGTGCCATCAGTGAATACGGGACACGAGAACAATTCGAAGCTTTCTTT. Encoded protein: CAISEYGTREQFEAFF.

Only one count was recorded for this clone. The chain combines TRBV27 with TRBJ2-5, with 7 bases matching TRBD2. The CDR3 has 13 amino acids. V trimming: 5 bases; J trimming: 6 bases; junction bases outside the gene matches: 6. CDR1 and CDR2 from the germline V gene are MNHEY and SMNVEV (reference sequence). CDR3: CASSPTSLKTQYF. In DNA, the CDR3 is TGTGCCAGCAGTCCGACTAGCCTAAAGACCCAGTACTTC.

As DNA, the CDR3 is TGTGCCAGCAGTTGGATGGGACAGGGGACCAATCAGCCCCAGCATTTT. The encoded protein is CASSWMGQGTNQPQHF. The rearrangement links TRBV6-5 to TRBJ1-5, with TRBD1 matching 10 bases. After removal of 4 bases from V and 3 bases from J, the junction contained 6 bases not matched to a gene. Looked up from germline, CDR1 is MNHEY and CDR2 is SVGAGI. The CDR3 contains 16 residues.

This clone was seen a single time. The chain links TRBV11-2 to TRBJ2-5; possibly TRBD2 for D (6 bases). Germline lookup yields CDR1 SGHAT and CDR2 FQNNGV. The CDR3 spans 13 residues. V dropped 5 bases and J dropped 5 bases, with 12 bases sitting between them. The CDR3, as DNA: TGTGCCAGCAGCCAGGGACTGTGGGAGACCCAGTACTTC. Residues: CASSQGLWETQYF.

This clone was observed a few times. The V call is TRBV21-1, the J call TRBJ2-7; no check of the table's D call, TRBD1, against the DNA was made. TRBV21-1 is described as a pseudogene. The CDR3 is 16 amino acids. The DNA of the CDR3 is TGTGCCAGCAGCAAAGTAACAGGGGCAACCTCCTACGAGCAGTACGTC. Translating it yields CASSKVTGATSYEQYV.

The chain uses TRBV24-1 and TRBJ2-2; D unresolved. V lost 3 bases, J lost 7 bases, and 8 bases lay in between. Germline assignment: CDR1 KGHDR and CDR2 SFDVKD. The CDR3 runs 13 residues. The chain's CDR3 is CATSDHSGGELFF. CDR3 DNA: TGTGCCACCAGTGATCACTCCGGCGGGGAGCTGTTTTTT.

This clone was detected only a few times. The rearrangement joins TRBV4-2 to TRBJ2-1, with TRBD2 identical over 7 bases. Looked up from germline, CDR1 is LGHNA and CDR2 is YNFKEQ. CDR3 length: 15 residues. V dropped 0 bases and J dropped 7; count of bases not matched to a gene: 6. CDR3 DNA: TGTGCCAGCAGCCAAGAGAGCGGGAATGGGAATGAGCAGTTCTTC. Protein sequence: CASSQESGNGNEQFF.

The chain is built from TRBV4-1 and TRBJ2-7; 8 bases are shared with TRBD2. V dropped 4 bases and J dropped 2; count of bases not matched to a gene: 7. The CDR3 covers 15 residues. In germline, CDR1 is MGHRA, CDR2 YSYEKL. CDR3 DNA: TGCGCCAGCAGCCCCGGGACTAGATACCCCTACGAGCAGTACGTC. It codes for CASSPGTRYPYEQYV.

The chain is built from TRBV5-4 and TRBJ2-7; perhaps TRBD1 as D (5 bases). The CDR3 is 14 amino acids. V lost 4 bases to trimming and J lost 0 bases, with 11 bases between them. Germline V gene data show CDR1 as SGHNT and CDR2 as YYREEE (reference sequence). The CDR3: CASSTPGNSYEQYF. The DNA of the CDR3 is TGTGCCAGCAGCACCCCAGGGAACTCCTACGAGCAGTACTTC.

This clone was detected a few times. This chain connects TRBV11-2 to TRBJ2-7, with TRBD2 matching 7 bases. Germline trimming cut 0 bases from V and 5 bases from J; bases unmatched to any gene: 10. The length of the CDR3 is 16 residues. Germline CDR1 reads SGHAT; CDR2 reads FQNNGV. The CDR3 spells CASSLDSREGPHEQYV. In DNA, the CDR3 is TGTGCCAGCAGCTTAGATTCGAGGGAGGGCCCTCACGAGCAGTACGTC.

This clone appeared a single time. The CDR3 here is CASSLGRATEAFF. The CDR3 coding sequence is TGTGCCAGCAGCTTAGGCAGGGCCACTGAAGCTTTCTTT. V usage is TRBV7-8 and J usage is TRBJ1-1; D is possibly TRBD1 (5 bases). The V end was cut by 1 base, the J end by 4 bases, with 7 bases between. This CDR3 comprises 13 residues. In germline, CDR1 is SGHVS, CDR2 FQNEAQ.

Here the CDR3 DNA reads TGCGCCAGCAGCTCCGGCAGGAAGGGCTACACCTTC. Translation: CASSSGRKGYTF. This chain links TRBV5-1 with TRBJ1-2; no firm D call. This CDR3 comprises 12 residues. With 3 bases removed from V and 8 bases from J, the gap between germline ends came to 11 bases. CDR1 SGHRS and CDR2 YFSETQ come from the germline V gene.

The chain's CDR3 is CASSYVAVVYNEQFF. Here the CDR3 DNA reads TGTGCCAGCAGTTACGTGGCTGTGGTTTACAATGAGCAGTTCTTC. The chain links TRBV6-2 or TRBV6-3 to TRBJ2-1; no clear D. Germline loops: CDR1 MNHEY, CDR2 SVGEGT. The V end was cut by 2 bases, the J end by 4 bases, with 12 bases between. The CDR3 covers 15 residues.

This chain connects TRBV27 to TRBJ2-5; 7 nucleotides align to TRBD1. The V gene end was trimmed by 6 bases and the J gene end by 5 bases; junction bases not matched to a gene: 12. Germline loops: CDR1 MNHEY, CDR2 SMNVEV (reference sequence). The CDR3 is made up of 15 amino acids. CDR3 residues: CASRPTLGQEETQYF. The CDR3 DNA follows: TGTGCCAGCAGGCCTACCCTCGGACAGGAGGAGACCCAGTACTTC.

The chain uses TRBV5-4 and TRBJ1-1, with D possibly being TRBD1 (6 bases). Trimming pared 0 bases from V and 5 bases from J, leaving 14 bases between. CDR1 and CDR2 from the germline V gene are SGHNT and YYREEE (reference sequence). The CDR3 is 15 amino acids. Written as DNA, the CDR3 is TGTGCCAGCAGCTTGGACGCGGGGGGGCTGACTGAAGCTTTCTTT. Amino acid sequence: CASSLDAGGLTEAFF.

The chain joins TRBV6-5 to TRBJ2-7; 9 bases match TRBD2. This CDR3 comprises 14 residues. Unmatched junction bases numbered 3, after V lost 4 bases and J lost 2 bases. Looked up from germline, CDR1 is MNHEY and CDR2 is SVGAGI. The chain's CDR3 is CASSSLAGPYEQYF. The CDR3 DNA reads TGTGCCAGCAGTTCCCTAGCGGGACCCTACGAGCAGTACTTC.

The V gene is TRBV19, the J gene TRBJ2-1; D is possibly TRBD1 (6 bases). The CDR3 covers 14 residues. Germline V gene sequence: CDR1 LNHDA, CDR2 SQIVND (reference sequence). With 9 bases removed from V and 0 bases from J, the gap between germline ends came to 12 bases. CDR3 region: CASNRDPSYNEQFF. The CDR3 nucleotides are TGTGCCAGCAACAGGGACCCCTCCTACAATGAGCAGTTCTTC.

This rearrangement joins TRBV7-9 to TRBJ2-5, with 8 bases that match TRBD1. Germline V gene data show CDR1 as SEHNR and CDR2 as FQNEAQ (reference sequence). The trim removed 0 bases at V and 5 bases at J, leaving 8 bases unmatched. CDR3 length equals 16 residues. DNA for the CDR3: TGTGCCAGCAGCTTAGCGCTGCCCACAGGGGGGGAGACCCAGTACTTC. Translating it yields CASSLALPTGGETQYF.

The chain carries TRBV6-1 and TRBJ1-3; D is perhaps TRBD1 (5 bases). CDR3 length: 18 amino acids. V was shortened by 2 bases and J by 1 base, with 18 bases between the two germline ends. CDR1 and CDR2 (germline): MNHNS, SASEGT. In DNA, the CDR3 is TGTGCCAGCAGTGAAACAGGCCGAGTTGGGATATCTGGAAACACCATATATTTT. Protein: CASSETGRVGISGNTIYF.

The gene calls are TRBV19 and TRBJ2-2; D gene unclear. This CDR3 comprises 14 residues. V dropped 3 bases and J dropped 2 bases, with 7 bases sitting between them. Germline CDR1 reads LNHDA; CDR2 reads SQIVND (reference sequence). CDR3 sequence: CASSIGSNTGELFF. CDR3 in DNA: TGTGCCAGTAGTATCGGGTCCAACACCGGGGAGCTGTTTTTT. The full variable domain, its missing parts supplied by reference TRBV19 and TRBJ2-2, is DGGITQSPKYLFRKEGQNVTLSCEQNLNHDAMYWYRQDPGQGLRLIYYSQIVNDFQKGDIAEGYSVSREKKESFPLTVTSAQKNPTAFYLCASSIGSNTGELFFGEGSRLTVL.

V and J are TRBV24-1 and TRBJ2-5; TRBD1 matches 12 bases. CDR1 KGHDR and CDR2 SFDVKD come from the germline V gene. The CDR3 spans 17 residues. The junction had 7 bases not matched to a gene; V was cut back by 2 bases and J by 4 bases. The CDR3 sequence: CATSDSGTGGGGETQYF. The CDR3 bases are TGTGCCACCAGTGATTCCGGGACAGGGGGCGGAGGAGAGACCCAGTACTTC.

This clone has more than one count but fewer than ten. The chain employs TRBV15 and TRBJ2-1; maybe TRBD1 (7 bases). This CDR3 spans 17 amino acids. V lost 3 bases to trimming and J lost 3 bases, with 18 bases between them. Germline V gene data show CDR1 as LNHNV and CDR2 as YYDKDF (reference sequence). In nucleotides, the CDR3 is TGTGCCACCAGCAGCCTGGCAGGAGGGGGCAACTACAATGAGCAGTTCTTC. Translated: CATSSLAGGGNYNEQFF.